Listed here is a single T cell receptor (beta chain). Its target is unknown. The second PCR ran about 6 to 11 cycles with a sample-barcoded 5' primer and J-beta primers. TCRdb processed the 5' RACE reads anew with MiXCR; each CDR3 protein has one entry. The sample yields around 750,000 distinct CDR3 sequences, 50% to 65% seen once. The donors, healthy Caucasians from Russia, were aged about 6 to 95. Peripheral blood, roughly 9.3 milliliters per donor, was collected. Total RNA, at least 5.5 micrograms per sample, came from PBMCs. This entry comes from a study of blood T cells in healthy people across ages. Study observations and caveats: Greater diversity and more naive CD4+ cells were seen in long-lived donors than in aged donors.

The V end was cut by 3 bases, the J end by 7 bases, with 21 bases between. This CDR3 comprises 15 residues. Germline CDR1 and CDR2: SQVTM and ANQGSEA. The V gene is TRBV29-1, the J gene TRBJ2-5, with a weak D call TRBD2 (7 bases). This TCR derives from a man older than 75 in good health. Sequenced material: blood. CDR3 region: CSVDFGGRRVGTQYF. CDR3 nucleotide sequence: TGCAGCGTTGATTTCGGGGGGCGGAGAGTTGGGACCCAGTACTTC.